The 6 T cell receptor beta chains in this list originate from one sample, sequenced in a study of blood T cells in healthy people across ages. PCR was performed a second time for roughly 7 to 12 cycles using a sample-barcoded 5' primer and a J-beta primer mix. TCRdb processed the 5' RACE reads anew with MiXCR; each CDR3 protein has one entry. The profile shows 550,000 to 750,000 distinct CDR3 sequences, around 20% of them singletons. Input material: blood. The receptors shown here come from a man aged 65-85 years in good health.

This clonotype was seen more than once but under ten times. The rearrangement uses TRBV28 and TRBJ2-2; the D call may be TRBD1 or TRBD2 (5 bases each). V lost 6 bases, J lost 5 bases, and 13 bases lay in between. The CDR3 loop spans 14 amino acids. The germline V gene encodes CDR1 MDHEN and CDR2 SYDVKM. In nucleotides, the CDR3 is TGTGCCAGCAGGAAATTGGGGGTTACCGGGGAGCTGTTTTTT. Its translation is CASRKLGVTGELFF.

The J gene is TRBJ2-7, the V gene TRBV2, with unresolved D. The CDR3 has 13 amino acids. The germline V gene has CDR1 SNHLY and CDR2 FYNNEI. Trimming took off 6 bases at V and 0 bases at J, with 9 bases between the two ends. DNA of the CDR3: TGTGCCAGCAGGTCTAGGGCCTCCTACGAGCAGTACTTC. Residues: CASRSRASYEQYF.

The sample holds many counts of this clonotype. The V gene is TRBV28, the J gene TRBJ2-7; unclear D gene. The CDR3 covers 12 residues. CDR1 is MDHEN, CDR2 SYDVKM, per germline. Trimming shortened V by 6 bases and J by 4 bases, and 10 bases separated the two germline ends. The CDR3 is CASSVQDYEQYF. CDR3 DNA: TGTGCCAGCAGCGTACAAGATTACGAGCAGTACTTC.

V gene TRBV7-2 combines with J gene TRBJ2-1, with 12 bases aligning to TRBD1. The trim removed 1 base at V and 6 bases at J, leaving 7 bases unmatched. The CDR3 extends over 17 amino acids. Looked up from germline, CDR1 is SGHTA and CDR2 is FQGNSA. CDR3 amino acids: CASSLGNPGQGANEQFF. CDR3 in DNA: TGTGCCAGCAGCTTAGGAAACCCGGGACAGGGGGCCAATGAGCAGTTCTTC.

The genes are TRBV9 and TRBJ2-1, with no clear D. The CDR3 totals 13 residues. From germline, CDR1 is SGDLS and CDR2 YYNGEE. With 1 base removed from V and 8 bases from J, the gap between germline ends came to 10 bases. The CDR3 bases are TGTGCCAGCAGCGTATCACAGATTGATGAGCAGTTCTTC. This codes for CASSVSQIDEQFF.

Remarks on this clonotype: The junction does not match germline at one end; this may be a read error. The CDR3 DNA follows: TGTGCCAGCAGTTTTGGGGGACAGGAGTTCTTC. Translated, it gives CASSFGGQEFF. The chain uses TRBV12-3 or TRBV12-4 and TRBJ2-5, with 8 bases lining up with TRBD1. CDR3 length: 11 amino acids.